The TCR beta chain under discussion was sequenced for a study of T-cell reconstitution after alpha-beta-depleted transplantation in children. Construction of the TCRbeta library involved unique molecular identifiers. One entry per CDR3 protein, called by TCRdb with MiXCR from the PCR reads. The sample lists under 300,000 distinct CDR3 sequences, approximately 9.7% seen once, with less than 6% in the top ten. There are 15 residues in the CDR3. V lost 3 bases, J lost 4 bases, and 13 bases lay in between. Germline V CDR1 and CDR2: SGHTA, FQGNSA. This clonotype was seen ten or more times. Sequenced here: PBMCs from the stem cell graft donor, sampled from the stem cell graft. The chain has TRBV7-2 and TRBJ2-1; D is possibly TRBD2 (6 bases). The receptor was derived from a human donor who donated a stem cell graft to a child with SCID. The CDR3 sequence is CASSLRGGTYNEQFF. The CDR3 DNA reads TGTGCCAGCAGCTTGCGTGGGGGGACGTACAATGAGCAGTTCTTC.